Presented here are 18 T cell receptor beta chains from one specimen sequenced in a study of cytomegalovirus exposure and HLA in healthy donors. Primers: 60 Vbeta forward and 13 Jbeta reverse. Libraries were prepared by immunoSEQ multiplex PCR; TCRdb keeps only in-frame clonotypes and omits some of them. The sample has roughly 97,000 clones, about four fifths seen once. Material: PBMCs. The receptors stem from a man aged 35-49 years in good health and CMV-seropositive.

The chain couples TRBV6-5 to TRBJ2-5; perhaps TRBD1 as D (5 bases). Germline values: CDR1 MNHEY, CDR2 SVGAGI. This CDR3 is 16 amino acids long. The ends were cut back, 2 bases at V and 4 bases at J, with 17 bases in the middle. The CDR3 loop reads CASSYPHGQGGETQYF. CDR3 nucleotides: TGTGCCAGCAGTTACCCACACGGGCAGGGTGGAGAGACCCAGTACTTC.

In regard to this clone: Relative to the germline gene, one junction end is altered; a read error may explain this. The CDR3 DNA is TGTTCCAGCAGCTTTTATACGGGGGACTTTTACAATGAGCAGTTCTTC. Translating gives CSSSFYTGDFYNEQFF. V and J are TRBV7-9 and TRBJ2-1; D might be TRBD2 (6 bases). The CDR3 runs 16 residues. Germline-derived CDR1 and CDR2 are SEHNR and FQNEAQ (reference sequence).

The rearrangement links TRBV19 to TRBJ1-4; the D gene is possibly TRBD1 (6 bases). CDR3 length equals 15 residues. V lost 7 bases, J lost 2 bases, and 14 bases lay in between. The germline V gene has CDR1 LNHDA and CDR2 SQIVND (reference sequence). This chain's CDR3 is CASTRTDPTNEKLFF. As DNA, the CDR3 is TGTGCCAGTACTCGGACAGACCCCACTAATGAAAAACTGTTTTTT.

The chain carries TRBV13 and TRBJ1-3; D ambiguous. Trimming cost V 5 bases and J 10 bases, with 9 bases left between them. CDR1 and CDR2 (germline): PRHDT, FYEKMQ (reference sequence). The CDR3 consists of 11 residues. Written as DNA, the CDR3 is TGTGCCAGCAGCCCGACGGAGACCATATATTTT. Its translation: CASSPTETIYF. The complete variable domain, with remaining parts taken from reference TRBV13 and TRBJ1-3, reads AAGVIQSPRHLIKEKRETATLKCYPIPRHDTVYWYQQGPGQDPQFLISFYEKMQSDKGSIPDRFSAQQFSDYHSELNMSSLELGDSALYFCASSPTETIYFGEGSWLTVV.

V and J are TRBV27 and TRBJ2-1, with D tentatively TRBD1 (5 bases). The CDR3 is 13 residues long. The V end lost 8 bases, the J end lost 9 bases, and 17 bases lay between the germline ends. Germline-derived CDR1 and CDR2 are MNHEY and SMNVEV (reference sequence). CDR3 sequence (DNA): TGTGCCAGCCTGCGGCAGGGTTCGAGTGAGCAGTTCTTC. This gives the protein CASLRQGSSEQFF.

The chain couples TRBV7-9 to TRBJ1-1; a weak D match, TRBD1 (6 bases). The CDR3 length is 13 residues. V lost 5 bases and J 6 bases, leaving 13 bases between the germline ends. Germline V lookup: CDR1 SEHNR, CDR2 FQNEAQ (reference sequence). Here the CDR3 reads CASSNGGPAEAFF. The CDR3 DNA reads as TGTGCCAGCAGCAACGGGGGGCCCGCTGAAGCTTTCTTT.

The V and J genes are TRBV9 and TRBJ1-1; the D gene is possibly TRBD1 (6 bases). Germline CDR1 SGDLS, CDR2 YYNGEE. Trimming removed 0 bases at V and 1 base at J, with 10 bases between. CDR3 length equals 15 residues. The CDR3 DNA is TGTGCCAGCAGCGTAGCAGGGACAAAGAACACTGAAGCTTTCTTT. Amino acids: CASSVAGTKNTEAFF. Combining the CDR3 with reference TRBV9 and TRBJ1-1 gives the whole variable domain DSGVTQTPKHLITATGQRVTLRCSPRSGDLSVYWYQQSLDQGLQFLIQYYNGEERAKGNILERFSAQQFPDLHSELNLSSLELGDSALYFCASSVAGTKNTEAFFGQGTRLTVV.

This sequence joins TRBV7-8 and TRBJ2-5; unclear D gene. This CDR3 region has 14 residues. Germline CDR1 and CDR2: SGHVS and FQNEAQ. V gave up 1 base and J gave up 1 base, with 7 bases separating them. The CDR3 nucleotides are TGTGCCAGCAGCTTAGGGCCGTCCCAAGAGACCCAGTACTTC. It is translated as CASSLGPSQETQYF.

This clone has just a few counts. The chain joins TRBV19 to TRBJ1-1; the D is unclear. Germline CDR1 LNHDA, CDR2 SQIVND (reference sequence). There are 14 residues in the CDR3. V dropped 4 bases and J dropped 3 bases, with 12 bases sitting between them. DNA for the CDR3: TGTGCCAGTAGTAAACCGGCTCGGGACACTGAAGCTTTCTTT. Translating it yields CASSKPARDTEAFF.

Concerning this clone itself: This CDR3 is also generated by other DNA sequences in the sample. The chain is built from TRBV5-4 and TRBJ1-2, with D perhaps TRBD1 (5 bases). V lost 0 bases and J lost 4, with 13 bases in between. In germline, CDR1 is SGHNT, CDR2 YYREEE (reference sequence). The CDR3 sequence is 15 residues long. This chain's CDR3 is CASSLAGTGSYGYTF. The CDR3 DNA reads TGTGCCAGCAGCTTGGCCGGTACAGGTTCCTATGGCTACACCTTC.

This clone was recorded only once. The V and J genes are TRBV27 and TRBJ2-1, with TRBD2 matching 8 bases. J lost 11 bases, V lost 6 bases, and 15 bases had no gene match. The CDR3 covers 15 residues. Germline V gives CDR1 MNHEY, CDR2 SMNVEV (reference sequence). In DNA form, the CDR3 reads TGTGCCAGCAGGACCCCCCGGCGGGGGGCCGGGAAGCAGTTCTTC. As protein: CASRTPRRGAGKQFF.

This rearrangement joins TRBV13 to TRBJ2-5, with TRBD2 matching over 8 bases. Germline values: CDR1 PRHDT, CDR2 FYEKMQ (reference sequence). With V trimmed by 6 bases and J by 0 bases, 6 bases remained unmatched. The length of the CDR3 is 15 residues. The CDR3 DNA reads as TGTGCCAGCAGTCCTAGCGGGTTACACCAAGAGACCCAGTACTTC. This codes for CASSPSGLHQETQYF.

The V and J genes are TRBV19 and TRBJ2-5; 8 bases map to TRBD2. The V gene end was trimmed by 5 bases and the J gene end by 4 bases; junction bases not matched to a gene: 9. Germline-derived CDR1 and CDR2 are LNHDA and SQIVND (reference sequence). CDR3 length equals 15 residues. The CDR3 bases are TGTGCCAGTAGTGAGACTAGCGCGAACCGAGAGACCCAGTACTTC. Its protein is CASSETSANRETQYF. Combining the CDR3 with reference TRBV19 and TRBJ2-5 gives the whole variable domain DGGITQSPKYLFRKEGQNVTLSCEQNLNHDAMYWYRQDPGQGLRLIYYSQIVNDFQKGDIAEGYSVSREKKESFPLTVTSAQKNPTAFYLCASSETSANRETQYFGPGTRLLVL.

The chain uses TRBV4-1 and TRBJ2-1; 10 bases align to TRBD2. V lost 0 bases and J lost 12; bases outside the gene matches: 11. Per germline, CDR1 MGHRA and CDR2 YSYEKL. The CDR3 is 16 residues long. In nucleotides, the CDR3 is TGCGCCAGCAGCCAAGATTGGCAGCGGGAGGGCCGAGGGCAGTTCTTC. The encoded protein is CASSQDWQREGRGQFF.

This clone has a handful of counts. The chain couples TRBV5-4 to TRBJ2-7; TRBD2 aligns across 7 bases. This CDR3 contains 15 residues. V shed 0 bases and J 3 bases; nucleotides not matched to a gene: 6. The germline CDR1 and CDR2 sequences are SGHNT and YYREEE (reference sequence). The CDR3 DNA sequence: TGTGCCAGCAGCTTGGGTGGCGGGAGTAGCTACGAGCAGTACTTC. Its protein is CASSLGGGSSYEQYF.

The V and J genes are TRBV23-1 and TRBJ1-2; 8 bases map to TRBD1. TRBV23-1 is filed as an ORF, its function uncertain. This CDR3 comprises 16 residues. V lost 7 bases, J lost 4 bases, and 14 bases stayed unmatched. This chain's CDR3 is CASTCTEDRVPYGYTF. The CDR3 DNA reads TGCGCCAGCACCTGTACGGAGGACAGGGTCCCCTATGGCTACACCTTC.

In this sample, this clone turned up once. The V and J genes are TRBV7-9 and TRBJ2-1, with 12 bases identical to TRBD2. Trimming at V came to 5 bases and at J to 11 bases, leaving 7 bases not matched to a gene. This CDR3 is 14 amino acids long. The germline gives CDR1 SEHNR, CDR2 FQNEAQ (reference sequence). For the CDR3, the DNA is TGTGCCAGCAGCCTGTCTAGCGGGGGGGCTAAGCAGTTCTTC. Translation: CASSLSSGGAKQFF.

V and J are TRBV7-9 and TRBJ2-3; TRBD1 aligns across 8 bases. The ends lost 3 bases at V and 6 bases at J; junction bases unmatched: 2. The CDR3 runs 13 residues. Germline loops: CDR1 SEHNR, CDR2 FQNEAQ (reference sequence). The CDR3 here is CASSLTGADTQYF. The CDR3 nucleotides read TGTGCCAGCAGCTTGACAGGGGCGGATACGCAGTATTTT.